The 10 T cell receptor beta chains below were found in one sample sequenced in a study of CD8+CD57+ T cells in acquired aplastic anemia. Genomic DNA served as template for TCR beta VDJ and CDR3 profiling. MiXCR was run by TCRdb on the reads, yielding one entry per CDR3 protein. The table records fewer than 200,000 distinct CDR3 sequences, less than 50% of them present only once. Individuals selected for sequencing had exhibited CD8+CD57+ cell expansion on flow cytometry. Input material: sorted CD4+, CD8+, or CD8+CD57+ T cells (not recorded which) from PBMCs. The receptors derive from a human donor with aplastic anemia.

This clonotype occurred a few times. This clone may be a read error of a much larger clone one base away. The V call is TRBV19, the J call TRBJ1-5; TRBD1 matches at 9 bases. The CDR3 loop spans 17 amino acids. The J segment lost 0 bases and the V segment lost 10 bases, leaving 13 bases of the junction unmatched. Germline V gene lookup returns CDR1 LNHDA and CDR2 SQIVND (reference sequence). The CDR3 bases are TGTGCCACCCAACCGGGACAGGGAATCCATAGCAATCAGCCCCAGCATTTT. Protein product: CATQPGQGIHSNQPQHF.

This clonotype was seen at least ten times. The chain recombines TRBV24-1 with TRBJ1-2; tentatively, D is TRBD1 (5 bases). The germline CDR1 and CDR2 sequences are KGHDR and SFDVKD. Between the trimmed V and J ends, which lost 11 bases and 4 bases, there was a span of 16 bases. This CDR3 spans 13 amino acids. This CDR3 reads CAIGKGAGYGYTF. CDR3 nucleotides: TGTGCCATCGGGAAAGGGGCCGGCTATGGCTACACCTTC.

Comment on this clonotype: At one end the junction does not follow the germline gene, possibly because of a read error. V is TRBV10-3 and J is TRBJ1-1, with TRBD1 matching 8 bases. The germline V gene has CDR1 ENHRY and CDR2 SYGVKD. The CDR3 spans 16 residues. The CDR3, as DNA: TGTGCCGTCAGTGAGCGGCGCGACAGGGGATACACTGAAGCTTTCTTT. It translates to CAVSERRDRGYTEAFF.

The CDR3 loop is CASSLVVTGRETQYF. The CDR3 nucleotides are TGCGCCAGCAGCTTGGTGGTGACAGGGCGTGAGACCCAGTACTTC. The rearrangement joins TRBV5-1 to TRBJ2-5; 7 positions match TRBD1. The CDR3 runs 15 residues. The V gene end was trimmed by 0 bases and the J gene end by 5 bases; junction bases not matched to a gene: 7. Germline V gene data show CDR1 as SGHRS and CDR2 as YFSETQ.

This clonotype was detected many times. The rearrangement joins TRBV4-1 to TRBJ1-5, with D possibly matching TRBD1 (6 bases). The CDR3 has 15 amino acids. Germline V lookup: CDR1 MGHRA, CDR2 YSYEKL. Trimming took 0 bases from V and 3 from J, leaving 9 bases between them. In nucleotides, the CDR3 is TGCGCCAGCAGCCAAGAAGGACAGACCAATCAGCCCCAGCATTTT. Protein: CASSQEGQTNQPQHF.

This clonotype has ten or more counts. The gene calls are TRBV7-9 and TRBJ2-3; weak D call: TRBD2 (5 bases). The CDR3 contains 15 residues. Germline V gene sequence: CDR1 SEHNR, CDR2 FQNEAQ (reference sequence). V lost 3 bases and J lost 0, with 10 bases in between. Here the CDR3 reads CASSFTGTSTDTQYF. Here the CDR3 DNA reads TGTGCCAGCAGCTTCACGGGAACAAGCACAGATACGCAGTATTTT.

The V and J genes are TRBV20-1 and TRBJ1-3, with D uncertain. CDR3 length equals 13 residues. The V end was cut by 5 bases, the J end by 4 bases, with 12 bases between. Germline CDR1 and CDR2: DFQATT and SNEGSKA (reference sequence). As DNA, the CDR3 is TGCAGTGCTGCAATTCGGCGGGGAAACACCATATATTTT. Translation gives CSAAIRRGNTIYF.

V gene TRBV2 combines with J gene TRBJ2-5, with 10 bases fitting TRBD1. The CDR3 runs to 14 residues. After removal of 4 bases from V and 4 bases from J, the junction contained 3 bases not matched to a gene. Germline CDR1 is SNHLY and CDR2 is FYNNEI. The CDR3: CASSARDRGETQYF. As DNA, the CDR3 is TGTGCCAGCAGTGCCCGGGACAGGGGAGAGACCCAGTACTTC.

The genes are TRBV15 and TRBJ2-5; no firm D call. The V end was cut by 6 bases, the J end by 3 bases, with 8 bases between. The CDR3 is made up of 12 amino acids. Germline V gene lookup returns CDR1 LNHNV and CDR2 YYDKDF (reference sequence). CDR3: CATRSEEETQYF. CDR3 DNA: TGTGCCACCAGGAGCGAGGAAGAGACCCAGTACTTC.

This clonotype was counted ten times or more. The chain joins TRBV5-1 to TRBJ2-3; TRBD2 might be the D (6 bases). Per the germline V gene, CDR1 is SGHRS and CDR2 is YFSETQ. The CDR3 is 15 amino acids. The V end was cut by 3 bases, the J end by 2 bases, with 13 bases between. CDR3 bases: TGCGCCAGCAGCTCATTAGCGGATTCCACAGATACGCAGTATTTT. Its translation: CASSSLADSTDTQYF. The variable domain in full, with the rest retrieved from reference TRBV5-1 and TRBJ2-3, is KAGVTQTPRYLIKTRGQQVTLSCSPISGHRSVSWYQQTPGQGLQFLFEYFSETQRNKGNFPGRFSGRQFSNSRSEMNVSTLELGDSALYLCASSSLADSTDTQYFGPGTRLTVL.